This TCR beta chain was captured in a study of Graves' ophthalmopathy and Graves' hyperthyroidism. General study results and limits: Among expanded thyroid clonotypes above 0.001 frequency, most also occurred in blood.

The authors amplified TCR beta CDR3 regions, and they did so from RNA transcripts for repertoire sequencing. In the first round, RT-PCR was carried out with HTBI primers, and a multiplex PCR formed the second round. MiXCR was run by TCRdb on the multiplex PCR reads, yielding one entry per CDR3 protein. The sample has about half a million distinct CDR3 sequences; around 14% are singletons. Lactation, pregnancy, uncontrolled infections and other autoimmune diseases were all grounds for excluding patients. Orbital computed tomography and thyroid ultrasound, along with TRAb, serum thyroxine and clinical symptoms, underpinned diagnosis. Remarks on this clonotype: Its target is not known. Given a much more abundant clone one base away, this may be a read error.

Germline assignment: CDR1 KGHSH and CDR2 LQKENI. Losses at the gene ends were 7 bases for V and 11 bases for J; bases not matched to a gene: 12. The CDR3 consists of 13 residues. This TCR was recovered from a woman younger than 45 with Graves' ophthalmopathy. Sequencing was performed on blood. The V call is TRBV18, the J call TRBJ1-1; 8 nucleotides line up with TRBD1. The CDR3 DNA reads as TGTGCCAGCTTACCTCCGGGACAGGAGACGGCTTTCTTT. Its translation: CASLPPGQETAFF.